This is a list of T cell receptor beta chains from one sample in a study of CD8+CD57+ T cells in acquired aplastic anemia. MiXCR, applied by TCRdb to the reads, yields one record per CDR3 protein. Found here are about 200,000 distinct CDR3 sequences, 55% to 65% of them singletons; the top ten hold roughly 61%. Sequencing used sorted CD4+, CD8+, or CD8+CD57+ T cells (not recorded which) from PBMCs. These receptors were obtained from a human donor with aplastic anemia. CDR3s include the opening cysteine and the closing phenylalanine or tryptophan. The order of the fields is V gene, D gene, J gene, clone size, CDR3 DNA, CDR3 protein. D genes are given only for firm matches. Rows give clone size only sometimes, using once, few, many, or a class for an expanded clone.

TRBV7-6	-	TRBJ2-5	-	TGTGCCAGCAGCTCGGACAGTCGACAGACCCAGTACTTC	CASSSDSRQTQYF
TRBV24-1	-	TRBJ1-4	-	TGTGCCACCAGTGACGGTTGGGGGCGCGGTGAAAAACTGTTTTTT	CATSDGWGRGEKLFF
TRBV15	TRBD1	TRBJ2-1	-	TGTGCCACCAGCATAGACAGGGGTTACAATGAGCAGTTCTTC	CATSIDRGYNEQFF
TRBV9	-	TRBJ1-2	-	TGTGCCAGCAGCGCCGACCCACAGGGAAACTATGGCTACACCTTC	CASSADPQGNYGYTF
TRBV6-5	-	TRBJ2-7	-	TGTGCCAGCAGGGGCCGCGGCCACGAGCAGTACTTC	CASRGRGHEQYF
TRBV10-3	-	TRBJ1-2	once	TGTGCCAGCAGTTACTGGGCGAATGGCTACACCTTC	CASSYWANGYTF
TRBV29-1	-	TRBJ1-2	-	TGCAGCGTTGTTAGGGTGTTATATGGCTACACCTTC	CSVVRVLYGYTF
TRBV30	TRBD1	TRBJ2-1	-	TGTGCCTGGGACCATGGACAGGTCGATGAGCAGTTCTTC	CAWDHGQVDEQFF
TRBV9	TRBD1	TRBJ2-5	-	TGTGCCAGCAGCGCAGACAGGGGGCGAACCCAAGAGACCCAGTACTTC	CASSADRGRTQETQYF
TRBV20-1	-	TRBJ2-7	-	TGCAGTGCTAGATCACTGGACGGCTACGAGCAGTACTTC	CSARSLDGYEQYF
TRBV20-1	TRBD2	TRBJ2-3	once	TGCAGTGCTAGGGACCGGGGAGGGCCGATAGATACGCAGTATTTT	CSARDRGGPIDTQYF
TRBV7-3	-	TRBJ2-3	-	TGTGCCAGTCCAGAGTCCACAGATACGCAGTATTTT	CASPESTDTQYF
TRBV7-8	-	TRBJ2-3	-	TGTGCCAGCAGCTCGCGGGGACTTAGCACAGATACGCAGTATTTT	CASSSRGLSTDTQYF
TRBV2	-	TRBJ1-6	-	TGTGCCAGCAGTGAAGCACTGGGTCCCGATAATTCACCCCTCCACTTT	CASSEALGPDNSPLHF
TRBV2	-	TRBJ1-6	-	TGTGCCAGCAGGAGGCGTCTCTATAATTCACCCCTCCACTTT	CASRRRLYNSPLHF
TRBV7-6	TRBD1	TRBJ1-2	many	TGTGCCAGCAGCCCACAGGGGAAGTTATGGGGCTACACCTTC	CASSPQGKLWGYTF
TRBV19	TRBD1	TRBJ2-5	-	TGTGCCAGTAGCCACGACAGGGGAGAGACCCAGTACTTC	CASSHDRGETQYF
TRBV20-1	-	TRBJ1-3	-	TGCAGTGCTAGAGATCGTAGGGCTGGAAACACCATATATTTT	CSARDRRAGNTIYF
TRBV5-6	TRBD2	TRBJ2-2	few	TGTGCCAGCAGCTTGGGGGGACTAAACACCGGGGAGCTGTTTTTT	CASSLGGLNTGELFF